This TCR beta chain was profiled in a study of shared clonotypes between healthy human individuals (dated by TCRdb to 2020 to 2021). Turning to the overall study: The cohort comprised two women and three men aged 18 to 49 years. The study deeply sequenced blood TCR repertoires of several healthy adults to estimate repertoire size and the extent of clonotype sharing between individuals. Leukapheresis yielded between about 0.94 and 9 billion PBMCs per donor. Per donor, three plates each were used for CD4 naive and CD4 memory, two for CD8 naive, and one for CD8 memory. Libraries were prepared and TCR repertoires were sequenced by different laboratories using diverse techniques, in order to increase sequencing depth and limit assay-specific biases. Beyond this particular receptor, the publication reports: Naive subsets generally had larger estimated clonotype richness than memory subsets did. Because the study included only a small number of donors, the genetic and exposure-history diversity represented was limited. Higher generation probabilities were observed for clonotypes shared by all four sorted-subset donors than for non-shared clonotypes. Pairwise subsampling led to the expectation that sequencing depth would affect the degree of clonotype sharing among donors. Sampling was restricted to blood, and TCR repertoires in tissues likely differ from the TCR repertoires found in blood. Rarefaction of sorted-subset datasets indicated incomplete sequencing despite the large sequencing depth. Across a handful of donors, roughly 5.1% of naive CD4, roughly 3.3% of naive CD8, approximately 2.5% of memory CD4, and about 0.44% of memory CD8 clonotypes were shared.

Using the deep immunoSEQ assay, multiplex PCR amplified TCR CDR3 regions from genomic DNA. Extracted genomic DNA from each cell subset was spread evenly across all wells of several immunoSEQ 96-well plates, with each plate serving as a replicate. For sorted subsets, approximately 210 ng of genomic DNA, equivalent to some 30,000 T cell genomes, went into each replicate PCR. The purified libraries were quantified using a Qubit 3.0 fluorometer, sized with a Bioanalyzer 2100, and then quantified again using the KAPA Library Quantification kit. Every immunoSEQ 96-well plate was sequenced on a separate single-read 150-cycle Illumina NextSeq 550 flow cell. The study's own analysis went as follows. Because only junctional sequences without quality scores were contained in the immunoSEQ output, filtering matching that applied to full-length reads could not be performed. Sequences were annotated with PyIR, a Python wrapper for IgBLAST v1.9, and V/J genes and CDR3 were assigned using IMGT germline references. Reads with weak V/J assignments (E-value above 1e-6), missing CDR3, stop codons, out-of-frame junctions, or ambiguous translated residues were removed. V3J clonotypes were defined as sequences sharing an identical inferred V gene, J gene, and CDR3 amino acid sequence. To compute the percentage overlap between repertoires, the number of shared unique clonotypes was divided by the size of the smaller repertoire. Three approaches were used to assess repertoire richness: RTK rarefaction, the Chao1 estimator, and Recon v2.1 estimates of unobserved clonotypes. OLGA was used to compute generation probabilities for all TCRbeta clonotypes that the gDNA method yielded from a handful of donors. TCRdb took over this immuneACCESS table, retaining in-frame rearrangements with V and J assigned. Such tables are incomplete; in checked studies, under half of the missing clones stem from an unresolved V gene, and the remainder is unexplained. V, J and clone size are those of that table, while D and trimming were read from the DNA. The sample table lists about 980,000 clones, around three quarters of them with a count of one. The top ten constitute approximately 1.5% of the sample.

The CDR3 sequence holds 13 residues, the cysteine and phenylalanine included. Kept here is only the CDR3 DNA, which spans 39 bases and is read in frame from base 1. CDR1 and CDR2 (SGDLS, YYNGEE) derive from the germline V gene. V is pruned by 3 bases and J by 13 bases, leaving 8 bases of the junction without a gene match. Many counts were recorded for this clone. No antigen is known for it. No much larger clone exists at a distance of one base, and base qualities are not known. The donors were healthy, HIV-negative adults who had no recently reported acute infections or vaccinations. All donors were Caucasian adults living in Nashville, Tennessee, USA. CD4+ T cells were enriched by magnetic negative selection; naive cells were then positively selected on CD45RA, and the negative fraction formed the memory subset. After blood collection by leukapheresis, PBMCs were isolated using Ficoll-Histopaque density gradient centrifugation and then cryopreserved in the vapor phase of liquid nitrogen. Analytical flow cytometry was used to check the purity and quantity of every magnetically sorted T cell population. Each sorted fraction had its genomic DNA isolated and then quantified by UV absorbance on a Nanodrop 2000c.

This chain joins TRBV9 to TRBJ2-1, with 9 middle bases fitting TRBD1. Sequenced: memory CD4+ T cells sorted from blood. Per the publication, the cell subset or site label means: CD45RA-negative fraction. The receptor comes from a man younger than 35 in good health. The CDR3 sequence is CASSAPQGAHQFF. The sequenced DNA: TGTGCCAGCAGCGCCCCACAGGGGGCCCATCAGTTCTTC.